The entry that follows covers one T cell receptor beta chain sequence. The table lists this clone with a count of one. Its cognate antigen has yet to be identified. There are no base qualities to consult, and no much larger clone falls within one base. The immunoSEQ Assay, a bias-controlled multiplex PCR, was used to amplify TCRbeta CDR3 regions from genomic DNA. Per the source publication's procedure: The number of nucleated cells in each sample was estimated by amplification of reference gene primers within the assay. Sequence reads were collapsed and filtered to measure the absolute abundance of every unique TCRbeta CDR3 rearrangement. For each sample, productive Simpson clonality was calculated as the square root of Simpson's diversity index over productive rearrangements. TCRdb limited this immuneACCESS table to in-frame rearrangements with V and J called. A share of clones is missing; checked studies link under half to unresolved V genes, and the rest is unexplained. V and J calls and clone size are those listed in that table; D and trimming were worked out from the DNA. For this sample there are more than 85,000 clones; approximately 90% appear just once. Jointly, the top ten make up roughly 4.2% of the sample.

There are 14 amino acids in the CDR3, from cysteine to phenylalanine inclusive. Here the CDR3 DNA is all that survives: 42 bases in frame from base 1. V is clipped by 2 bases and J by 0 bases, and the sequence between their germline boundaries is 5 bases long. Taken from the germline V gene, the CDR1 and CDR2 loops are SNHLY and FYNNEI. This specimen belongs to a study of blood T cell repertoires in COVID-19 (dated by TCRdb to about 2020). About the study as a whole: Samples covering the acute and convalescent phases of COVID-19 were provided by collaborators in the United States, Italy and Spain. Subjects who had been exposed to COVID-19, were actively infected with it, or had recovered from it provided the deeply sampled blood TCRbeta repertoires that made up the dataset. A freely available public database, intended as a resource for researchers studying the immune response to SARS-CoV-2, is where the repertoires were released. Nearly every sample came with metadata listing a de-identified subject ID, COVID-19 status, age in years and sex. Where available, HLA class I and class II types were taken from metadata supplied by the sample provider and were not determined by assay-based typing. The samples were drawn from the first 160 participants of the ongoing ImmuneRACE study and from some 1,300 subjects provided by 6 global collaborators. The prospective study material was composed of cDNA or gDNA derived from T cells, B-cell-depleted T cells, or PBMCs.

The study at large found these results: The amount of clinical and demographic metadata varied by source and participant and was provided uncurated.

One collaborating source in Seattle enrolled patients while the patients were actively infected and followed the patients over time throughout the course of disease. The collaborating institutions used their own protocols to collect whole blood in K2EDTA tubes. Collaborator samples were shipped for TCRbeta analysis as frozen whole blood, isolated PBMCs, or DNA extracted from either sample type. Material for sequencing was peripheral blood. The chain was built from TRBV2 and TRBJ1-3, with the identity of the D gene unclear. This receptor was obtained from a human donor with COVID-19, enrolled during active disease. The donor label of this sample is uncertain. The CDR3 here reads CASSENLSGNTIYF. The DNA sequence is given as TGTGCCAGCAGTGAAAATCTCTCTGGAAACACCATATATTTT. Reference TRBV2 and TRBJ1-3 genes cover what lies past the CDR3, so the full variable domain is EPEVTQTPSHQVTQMGQEVILRCVPISNHLYFYWYRQILGQKVEFLVSFYNNEISEKSEIFDDQFSVERPDGSNFTLKIRSTKLEDSAMYFCASSENLSGNTIYFGEGSWLTVV.